The rows below give T cell receptor beta chains drawn from one sample of a study of T cells after yellow fever vaccination. TCRdb itself ran the 5' RACE reads through MiXCR, one entry per CDR3 protein. The sample carries 110,000 to 150,000 distinct CDR3 sequences, 5% to 7.5% recorded once. This sample comprised CD4+ T cells sorted from PBMCs, obtained 10 days after the yellow fever booster vaccination. Receptors originate from a man younger than 40 who received the YFV17D yellow fever vaccine. Each CDR3 is given with its conserved first and last residue. The order of the fields is CDR3 protein, CDR3 DNA, CDR3 length, D gene, J gene, V gene, clone size. D genes are given only for firm matches. Rows give clone size only sometimes, using once, few, many, or a class for an expanded clone.

CASSWTSGTGELFF,TGTGCCAGCAGTTGGACTAGCGGGACCGGGGAGCTGTTTTTT,14,TRBD2,TRBJ2-2,TRBV6-2/TRBV6-3,NA
CATYNGAGMNTEAFF,TGTGCCACTTATAACGGGGCTGGCATGAACACTGAAGCTTTCTTT,15,NA,TRBJ1-1,TRBV6-1,many
CATTGTSGGDTQYF,TGTGCCACCACCGGGACTAGCGGGGGAGATACGCAGTATTTT,14,TRBD2,TRBJ2-3,TRBV10-3,many
CASSFSGTSGTDTQYF,TGTGCCAGCAGCTTTAGCGGGACTAGCGGGACCGATACGCAGTATTTT,16,TRBD2,TRBJ2-3,TRBV7-2,many
CASSLGAETKETQYF,TGTGCCAGCAGCTTAGGGGCAGAAACGAAAGAGACCCAGTACTTC,15,NA,TRBJ2-5,TRBV7-9,many
CASSFQAGGNTGELFF,TGTGCCAGCAGCTTTCAGGCTGGTGGGAACACCGGGGAGCTGTTTTTT,16,NA,TRBJ2-2,TRBV7-2,many
CASSLGGTGTSTDTQYF,TGTGCCAGCAGCTTAGGTGGCACGGGGACTAGCACAGATACGCAGTATTTT,17,NA,TRBJ2-3,TRBV5-5,NA
CASSLSGNSYNEQFF,TGTGCCAGCAGCTTGTCGGGGAACTCCTACAATGAGCAGTTCTTC,15,NA,TRBJ2-1,TRBV5-5,many
CASSLSYTGELFF,TGTGCCAGCAGTTTAAGTTACACCGGGGAGCTGTTTTTT,13,NA,TRBJ2-2,TRBV12-3/TRBV12-4,many
CASRDRESNQPQHF,TGCGCCAGCCGCGACAGGGAAAGCAATCAGCCCCAGCATTTT,14,TRBD1,TRBJ1-5,TRBV10-2,many
CASSLRVRETQYF,TGTGCCAGCAGCTTGAGAGTTCGCGAGACCCAGTACTTC,13,NA,TRBJ2-5,TRBV11-2,many
CASTIYQVSYEQYF,TGTGCCAGCACCATCTATCAGGTCTCCTACGAGCAGTACTTC,14,NA,TRBJ2-7,TRBV12-3/TRBV12-4,many
CASREQETQYF,TGTGCCAGCCGCGAGCAAGAGACCCAGTACTTC,11,NA,TRBJ2-5,TRBV7-2,few
CASSSSFSSYNEQFF,TGTGCCAGCAGCTCAAGCTTTAGCTCCTACAATGAGCAGTTCTTC,15,NA,TRBJ2-1,TRBV7-2,many
CASSSGRSSYEQYF,TGTGCCAGCAGTTCCGGACGGAGCTCCTACGAGCAGTACTTC,14,NA,TRBJ2-7,TRBV28,many
CASSSLAGTQETQYF,TGTGCCAGCAGCTCTCTAGCGGGAACCCAAGAGACCCAGTACTTC,15,TRBD2,TRBJ2-5,TRBV9,NA
CASSTHRDGYTF,TGTGCCAGCAGCACCCACAGAGATGGCTACACCTTC,12,NA,TRBJ1-2,TRBV7-2,few
CASSLAQGQSPLHF,TGCGCCAGCAGCTTGGCCCAGGGTCAATCACCCCTCCACTTT,14,NA,TRBJ1-6,TRBV5-1,many
CASSETGVNQPQHF,TGCGCCAGCAGTGAGACAGGGGTCAATCAGCCCCAGCATTTT,14,TRBD1,TRBJ1-5,TRBV10-1,many
CSARATGWQETQYF,TGCAGTGCTAGAGCCACCGGGTGGCAAGAGACCCAGTACTTC,14,NA,TRBJ2-5,TRBV20-1,many
CSALQGGAETQYF,TGCAGTGCTTTACAGGGCGGGGCAGAGACCCAGTACTTC,13,NA,TRBJ2-5,TRBV20-1,many
CASSHTGGSGNTIYF,TGTGCCAGCAGCCATACAGGGGGTTCTGGAAACACCATATATTTT,15,TRBD1,TRBJ1-3,TRBV7-2,many
CASSLGSEVDTQYF,TGCGCCAGCAGCTTGGGTAGCGAAGTAGATACGCAGTATTTT,14,NA,TRBJ2-3,TRBV5-1,many
CSAGLRTGGGTGELFF,TGCAGTGCTGGACTCAGGACGGGAGGGGGCACCGGGGAGCTGTTTTTT,16,TRBD2,TRBJ2-2,TRBV20-1,many
CASSKDTLGAFF,TGTGCCAGCAGTAAGGACACCCTAGGAGCTTTCTTT,12,NA,TRBJ1-1,TRBV6-2/TRBV6-3,many
CASSPLRGSYEQYF,TGTGCCAGCAGCCCCCTACGAGGGAGCTACGAGCAGTACTTC,14,NA,TRBJ2-7,TRBV28,many
CASSLVGSYGYTF,TGCGCCAGCAGCTTGGTGGGGTCCTATGGCTACACCTTC,13,NA,TRBJ1-2,TRBV5-1,many
CSASQGLAGKDEQFF,TGCAGTGCTAGTCAAGGACTAGCGGGTAAGGATGAGCAGTTCTTC,15,TRBD2,TRBJ2-1,TRBV20-1,many
CSVGPGTTWALNHNEQFF,TGCAGCGTTGGACCCGGGACCACCTGGGCCCTCAACCACAATGAGCAGTTCTTC,18,NA,TRBJ2-1,TRBV29-1,NA
CAISLREKVSGELFF,TGTGCCATCAGTCTACGGGAGAAGGTCTCCGGGGAGCTGTTTTTT,15,NA,TRBJ2-2,TRBV10-3,many
CASSLVPGNYGYTF,TGTGCCAGCAGCTTAGTACCGGGGAACTATGGCTACACCTTC,14,NA,TRBJ1-2,TRBV7-2,NA
CASSGTGSGANVLTF,TGTGCCAGCAGCGGTACAGGCTCTGGGGCCAACGTCCTGACTTTC,15,NA,TRBJ2-6,TRBV28,many
CAWGEQGNYGYTF,TGTGCCTGGGGGGAACAGGGTAACTATGGCTACACCTTC,13,NA,TRBJ1-2,TRBV30,NA
CASSFRDRTNTEAFF,TGTGCCAGCAGTTTTCGGGACAGAACTAACACTGAAGCTTTCTTT,15,TRBD1,TRBJ1-1,TRBV28,NA
CASSQDRTYTGELFF,TGTGCCAGCAGCCAAGATCGGACCTACACCGGGGAGCTGTTTTTT,15,NA,TRBJ2-2,TRBV4-2,many
CSAPRDPSTDTQYF,TGCAGTGCTCCCCGGGACCCGAGCACAGATACGCAGTATTTT,14,NA,TRBJ2-3,TRBV20-1,many
CAITPGGSLYGYTF,TGTGCCATCACCCCGGGAGGAAGTCTCTATGGCTACACCTTC,14,NA,TRBJ1-2,TRBV10-3,many
CAWRAGTVQETQYF,TGTGCCTGGAGGGCCGGGACAGTCCAAGAGACCCAGTACTTC,14,TRBD1,TRBJ2-5,TRBV30,few